This TCR beta chain was recovered during a study of T cell changes during pregnancy in multiple sclerosis. This clone was seen only once. The method was immunoSEQ multiplex PCR; TCRdb's version includes in-frame clones alone and lacks a portion of them. The sample includes roughly 28,000 clones, just over 90% seen only once; the top ten take roughly 5.7%. With 5 bases removed from V and 6 bases from J, the gap between germline ends came to 14 bases. Germline values: CDR1 MNHEY, CDR2 SMNVEV (reference sequence). The CDR3 runs 13 residues. The chain employs TRBV27 and TRBJ2-7, with D possibly being TRBD2 (6 bases). This specimen was CD8+ T cells from peripheral blood mononuclear cells, taken before pregnancy. The sequence came from a female donor with multiple sclerosis, enrolled in a pregnancy study. CDR3 nucleotides: TGTGCCAGCAGTCCGACAACTAGCTTCGAGCAGTACTTC. It is translated as CASSPTTSFEQYF.